Below are 21 T cell receptor beta chains sequenced from a single sample in a study of T cell responses to AZD1222 COVID-19 vaccine. Clones were sequenced by immunoSEQ multiplex PCR, and TCRdb holds only the in-frame ones, with some missing. The table includes around 120,000 clones, roughly 91% detected once. The sequencing used peripheral blood, collected on day 0 of AZD1222 vaccination. All receptors come from an adult in good health.

The V gene is TRBV6-4, the J gene TRBJ2-4, with D unclear. In germline, CDR1 is MRHNA, CDR2 SNTAGT. Trimming cost V 4 bases and J 0 bases, with 13 bases left between them. The CDR3 has 16 residues. In DNA form, the CDR3 reads TGTGCCAGCAGTGGCGACAAGAAACTAGCCAAAAACATTCAGTACTTC. Its translation: CASSGDKKLAKNIQYF.

The genes are TRBV2 and TRBJ2-3, with 10 bases identical to TRBD2. The CDR3 loop spans 14 amino acids. J was trimmed by 6 bases and V by 10 bases; bases with no gene match: 10. The germline gives CDR1 SNHLY, CDR2 FYNNEI. This chain's CDR3 is CANDERGGVDTQYF. CDR3 in DNA: TGTGCCAACGATGAGCGGGGGGGCGTTGATACGCAGTATTTT. Complete variable domain (other parts from reference TRBV2 and TRBJ2-3): EPEVTQTPSHQVTQMGQEVILRCVPISNHLYFYWYRQILGQKVEFLVSFYNNEISEKSEIFDDQFSVERPDGSNFTLKIRSTKLEDSAMYFCANDERGGVDTQYFGPGTRLTVL.

The DNA of the CDR3 is TGCGCCAGCAGCCAAGTTCCCCTGTTGGCCCAGAATTCACCCCTCCACTTT. Its translation: CASSQVPLLAQNSPLHF. The genes are TRBV4-1 and TRBJ1-6; unclear D gene. The CDR3 totals 17 residues. CDR1 MGHRA and CDR2 YSYEKL come from the germline V gene. The V gene lost 1 base and the J gene lost 7 bases, with 17 bases spanning the gap.

The chain joins TRBV5-4 to TRBJ2-1, with TRBD2 matching 9 bases. CDR1 is SGHNT, CDR2 YYREEE, per germline (reference sequence). The CDR3 sequence is 15 residues long. J lost 5 bases, V lost 0 bases, and 3 bases had no gene match. This CDR3 reads CASSLEASGDNEQFF. As DNA, the CDR3 is TGTGCCAGCAGCTTGGAGGCTAGCGGGGACAATGAGCAGTTCTTC.

The V call is TRBV30, the J call TRBJ2-3; D is possibly TRBD1 or TRBD2 (6 bases each). The CDR3 covers 15 residues. V lost 0 bases, J lost 2 bases, and 12 bases lay in between. CDR1 and CDR2 from the germline V gene are GTSNPN and SVGIG (reference sequence). The CDR3 loop is CAWSVLGGLTDTQYF. The CDR3 region has the DNA TGTGCCTGGAGTGTACTGGGGGGCCTCACAGATACGCAGTATTTT.

This clone was counted a single time. The J gene is TRBJ1-2, the V gene TRBV10-3; D is possibly TRBD1 (6 bases). The CDR3 sequence is 12 residues long. CDR1 and CDR2 from the germline V gene are ENHRY and SYGVKD. Trimming removed 10 bases at V and 4 bases at J, with 13 bases between. The CDR3 sequence: CASAAGAYGYTF. The CDR3 DNA reads TGTGCCAGCGCAGCAGGGGCCTATGGCTACACCTTC.

The chain employs TRBV7-9 and TRBJ1-1; perhaps TRBD1 as D (5 bases). The CDR3 is 14 residues long. CDR1 and CDR2 (germline): SEHNR, FQNEAQ (reference sequence). V was shortened by 5 bases and J by 3 bases, with 13 bases between the two germline ends. CDR3 sequence: CASSDLQGDTEAFF. Written as DNA, the CDR3 is TGTGCCAGCAGCGACCTTCAGGGAGACACTGAAGCTTTCTTT.

The rearrangement links TRBV7-6 to TRBJ2-7; D is ambiguous. The V end lost 6 bases, the J end lost 0 bases, and 6 bases lay between the germline ends. CDR3 length: 12 amino acids. Germline loops: CDR1 SGHVS, CDR2 FNYEAQ. CDR3 loop: CASRGNSYEQYF. The CDR3 DNA sequence: TGTGCCAGCAGGGGAAACTCCTACGAGCAGTACTTC.

The rearrangement joins TRBV27 to TRBJ1-6, with a tentative D call TRBD1 (6 bases). Germline values: CDR1 MNHEY, CDR2 SMNVEV (reference sequence). This CDR3 is 15 amino acids long. Between the trimmed V and J ends, which lost 2 bases and 10 bases, there was a span of 15 bases. The CDR3 bases are TGTGCCAGCAGTTTAACCGGGGGCCCTTTATCACCCCTCCACTTT. Translation: CASSLTGGPLSPLHF.

In this sample, this clone turned up a few times. The chain links TRBV15 to TRBJ1-1; 7 bases fit TRBD1. The germline gives CDR1 LNHNV, CDR2 YYDKDF (reference sequence). Trimming removed 1 base from V and 3 bases from J; junction bases left unmatched: 8. The CDR3 length is 16 residues. CDR3 DNA: TGTGCCACCAGCAGAGGAGGGACAGCCAGGGACACTGAAGCTTTCTTT. Translating gives CATSRGGTARDTEAFF.

The chain links TRBV7-8 to TRBJ2-5, with 10 bases aligning to TRBD1. In germline, CDR1 is SGHVS, CDR2 FQNEAQ. Trimming removed 5 bases from V and 7 bases from J; junction bases left unmatched: 7. The CDR3 spans 14 residues. The CDR3 DNA is TGTGCCAGCAGCCGAGGGACAGGGGAAGGGACCCAGTACTTC. Amino acid sequence: CASSRGTGEGTQYF.

The chain links TRBV6-2 or TRBV6-3 to TRBJ2-1; 8 bases agree with TRBD2. Germline CDR1 MNHEY, CDR2 SVGEGT. The CDR3 runs to 14 residues. Trimming at V came to 5 bases and at J to 5 bases, leaving 5 bases not matched to a gene. This chain's CDR3 is CASSRGGPHNEQFF. The CDR3 DNA sequence: TGTGCCAGCAGTCGCGGGGGGCCTCACAATGAGCAGTTCTTC.

V gene TRBV11-2 combines with J gene TRBJ2-7; the D gene is possibly TRBD2 (5 bases). The germline V gene has CDR1 SGHAT and CDR2 FQNNGV. The CDR3 extends over 13 amino acids. The germline V and J ends were trimmed by 1 base and 4 bases, with 8 bases remaining between them. The DNA of the CDR3 is TGTGCCAGCAGCTTAGGTACGGGGTACGAGCAGTACTTC. It translates to CASSLGTGYEQYF.

The J gene is TRBJ2-6, the V gene TRBV7-2, with unresolved D. The CDR3 totals 17 residues. Germline CDR1 is SGHTA and CDR2 is FQGNSA. Trimming left V 1 base short and J 2 bases short, with 12 bases between. CDR3 region: CASSLVSTSAGANVLTF. The CDR3 DNA is TGTGCCAGCAGCTTAGTGTCCACCTCCGCTGGGGCCAACGTCCTGACTTTC.

The chain combines TRBV11-2 with TRBJ2-1; D uncertain. The CDR3 is 11 residues long. V lost 4 bases, J lost 10 bases, and 8 bases lay in between. Looked up from germline, CDR1 is SGHAT and CDR2 is FQNNGV. The CDR3 region has the DNA TGTGCCAGCAGCTCTCTGTGGGAGCAGTTCTTC. Encoded protein: CASSSLWEQFF.

The rearrangement links TRBV5-1 to TRBJ1-1; D may be TRBD1 (6 bases). The CDR3 runs 12 residues. V lost 4 bases and J lost 5, with 9 bases in between. Germline-derived CDR1 and CDR2 are SGHRS and YFSETQ. The CDR3 spells CASSPRGTEAFF. The CDR3 region has the DNA TGCGCCAGCAGCCCAAGGGGGACTGAAGCTTTCTTT.

This clone has only one observation. The chain is built from TRBV15 and TRBJ1-4; D may be TRBD1 (5 bases). Trimming took off 1 base at V and 9 bases at J, with 9 bases between the two ends. The germline gives CDR1 LNHNV, CDR2 YYDKDF (reference sequence). The CDR3 totals 13 residues. The CDR3 DNA is TGTGCCACCAGCAGAGGGACACCCAAAAAACTGTTTTTT. Its protein product is CATSRGTPKKLFF. Supplemented by reference TRBV15 and TRBJ1-4, the full variable domain reads DAMVIQNPRYQVTQFGKPVTLSCSQTLNHNVMYWYQQKSSQAPKLLFHYYDKDFNNEADTPDNFQSRRPNTSFCFLDIRSPGLGDTAMYLCATSRGTPKKLFFGSGTQLSVL.

The V and J genes are TRBV10-3 and TRBJ1-1; D uncertain. V lost 6 bases and J 1 base, leaving 9 bases between the germline ends. This CDR3 spans 13 amino acids. CDR1 ENHRY and CDR2 SYGVKD come from the germline V gene. This chain's CDR3 is CAIREGGNTEAFF. The CDR3 nucleotides read TGTGCCATCAGGGAGGGAGGGAACACTGAAGCTTTCTTT.

Comments on this clone: An end of the junction differs from the germline gene, which may be a read error. The J gene is TRBJ2-7, the V gene TRBV13, with TRBD1 matching over 10 bases. The CDR3 sequence is 15 residues long. Germline V gene sequence: CDR1 PRHDT, CDR2 FYEKMQ (reference sequence). The DNA for the CDR3 is TGTGCCAGCAGCATAGGGACAGGGGAATCCTACGAGCAGTACTTC. Translation gives CASSIGTGESYEQYF. The variable domain in full, completed from reference TRBV13 and TRBJ2-7, reads AAGVIQSPRHLIKEKRETATLKCYPIPRHDTVYWYQQGPGQDPQFLISFYEKMQSDKGSIPDRFSAQQFSDYHSELNMSSLELGDSALYFCASSIGTGESYEQYFGPGTRLTVT.

V gene TRBV5-1 combines with J gene TRBJ1-4; 8 nucleotides agree with TRBD1. The ends lost 4 bases at V and 5 bases at J; junction bases unmatched: 7. This CDR3 contains 15 residues. CDR1 and CDR2 from the germline V gene are SGHRS and YFSETQ. CDR3 in amino acids: CASSHGQGKNEKLFF. The CDR3 coding sequence is TGCGCCAGCAGCCACGGACAGGGAAAGAATGAAAAACTGTTTTTT.

The chain carries TRBV2 and TRBJ2-7; D gene ambiguous. The CDR3 runs 13 residues. V dropped 4 bases and J dropped 0 bases, with 7 bases sitting between them. Germline V gene sequence: CDR1 SNHLY, CDR2 FYNNEI. CDR3: CASSVGTSYEQYF. Written as DNA, the CDR3 is TGTGCCAGCAGTGTAGGCACCTCCTACGAGCAGTACTTC.